Detailed here is one TCR beta chain. The data were taken from a study of shared clonotypes between healthy human individuals. Looked up from germline, CDR1 is MNHEY and CDR2 is SMNVEV (reference sequence). This CDR3 contains 16 residues. The V and J ends lost 3 bases and 1 base respectively, with 13 bases between them. TCRdb's table, derived via immunoSEQ multiplex PCR, lists solely in-frame clones and lacks some. The sample carries 1.4 million to 1.5 million clones, approximately 97% recorded once. The receptor's source is a man aged 25-45 years in good health. Sequences were obtained from naive CD4+ T cells sorted from blood. Subset indicated: CD45RA+ positively selected. This chain uses TRBV27 with TRBJ1-5, with D possibly TRBD1 on 6 matching bases. CDR3 loop: CASSFSGAVSNQPQHF. CDR3 coding DNA: TGTGCCAGCAGTTTTTCAGGGGCCGTAAGCAATCAGCCCCAGCATTTT.